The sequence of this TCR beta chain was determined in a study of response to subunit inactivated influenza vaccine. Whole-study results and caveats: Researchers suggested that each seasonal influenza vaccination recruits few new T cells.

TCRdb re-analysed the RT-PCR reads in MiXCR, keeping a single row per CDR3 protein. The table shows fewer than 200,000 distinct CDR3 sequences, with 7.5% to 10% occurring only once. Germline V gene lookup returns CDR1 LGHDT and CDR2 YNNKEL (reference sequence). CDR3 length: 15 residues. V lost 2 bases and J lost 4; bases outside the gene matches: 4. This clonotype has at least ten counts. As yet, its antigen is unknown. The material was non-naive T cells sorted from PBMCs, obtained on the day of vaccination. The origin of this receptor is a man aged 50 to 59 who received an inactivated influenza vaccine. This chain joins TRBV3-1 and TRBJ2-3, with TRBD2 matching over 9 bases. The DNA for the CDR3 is TGTGCCAGCAGCCAAAAGGGCGGGAGGGCAGATACGCAGTATTTT. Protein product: CASSQKGGRADTQYF.